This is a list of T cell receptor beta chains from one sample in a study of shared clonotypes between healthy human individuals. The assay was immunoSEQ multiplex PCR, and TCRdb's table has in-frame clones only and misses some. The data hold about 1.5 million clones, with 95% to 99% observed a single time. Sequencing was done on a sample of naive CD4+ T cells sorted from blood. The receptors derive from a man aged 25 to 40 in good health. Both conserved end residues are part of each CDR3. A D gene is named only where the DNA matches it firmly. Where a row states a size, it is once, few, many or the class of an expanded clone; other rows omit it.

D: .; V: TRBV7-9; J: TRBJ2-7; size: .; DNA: TGTGCCAGCAGCTTCTGGGACCGAGCCTACGAGCAGTACTTC; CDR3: CASSFWDRAYEQYF
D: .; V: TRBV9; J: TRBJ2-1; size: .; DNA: TGTGCCAGCAGCGTAGTTAGCGGCGGGTACAATGAGCAGTTCTTC; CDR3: CASSVVSGGYNEQFF
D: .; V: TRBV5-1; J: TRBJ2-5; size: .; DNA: TGCGCCAGCAGCTCCGACTCCCTACCGCAAGAGACCCAGTACTTC; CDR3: CASSSDSLPQETQYF
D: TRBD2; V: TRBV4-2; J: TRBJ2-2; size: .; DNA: TGTGCCAGCAGCCAAGCGACTAGCCGGGTGGGCCGCGGGGAGCTGTTTTTT; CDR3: CASSQATSRVGRGELFF
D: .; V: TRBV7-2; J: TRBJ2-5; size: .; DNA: TGTGCCAGCAGCGAGGGGGAACAAGAGACCCAGTACTTC; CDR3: CASSEGEQETQYF
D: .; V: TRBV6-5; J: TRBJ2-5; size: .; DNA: TGTGCCAGCAGTTACTCGCAGACCCAGTACTTC; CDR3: CASSYSQTQYF
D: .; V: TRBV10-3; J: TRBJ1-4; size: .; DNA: TGTGCCATCAGTGAGGGGGGAACTAATGAAAAACTGTTTTTT; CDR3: CAISEGGTNEKLFF
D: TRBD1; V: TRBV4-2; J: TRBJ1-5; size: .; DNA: TGTGCCAGCAGCCAAGAGGGGACAGGCACCCAATTCGGCAATCAGCCCCAGCATTTT; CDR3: CASSQEGTGTQFGNQPQHF
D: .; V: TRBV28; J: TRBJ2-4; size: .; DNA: TGTGCCAGCAGTTCTCCCGGGCAACCGGGCGGGAACATTCAGTACTTC; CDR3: CASSSPGQPGGNIQYF
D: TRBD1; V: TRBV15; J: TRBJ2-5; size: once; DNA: TGTGCCACCAGAACCGGACAGGCCACTCAAGAGACCCAGTACTTC; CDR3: CATRTGQATQETQYF
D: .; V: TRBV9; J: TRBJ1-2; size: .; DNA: TGTGCCAGCAGCAGAGACGCCGCAGGACCTAACTATGGCTACACCTTC; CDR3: CASSRDAAGPNYGYTF
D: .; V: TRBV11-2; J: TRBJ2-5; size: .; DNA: TGTGCCAGCAGCAAGGAGCGATCAGAGACCCAGTACTTC; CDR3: CASSKERSETQYF
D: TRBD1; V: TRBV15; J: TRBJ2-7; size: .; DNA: TGTGCCACCAGCGAGGGACAGTCATACGAGCAGTACTTC; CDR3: CATSEGQSYEQYF
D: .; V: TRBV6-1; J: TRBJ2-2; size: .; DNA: TGTGCCAGCAGTGAAGCTGCTTGGCCCGGGGAGCTGTTTTTT; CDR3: CASSEAAWPGELFF
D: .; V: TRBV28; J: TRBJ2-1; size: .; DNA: TGTGCCAGCAGACTGAGCTCCTACAATGAGCAGTTCTTC; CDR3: CASRLSSYNEQFF
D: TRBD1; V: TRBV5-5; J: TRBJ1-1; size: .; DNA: TGTGCCAGCAGCACCGGACAGGGTAGATCCACTGAAGCTTTCTTT; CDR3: CASSTGQGRSTEAFF
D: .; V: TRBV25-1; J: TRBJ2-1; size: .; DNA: TGTGCCAGCAGTGAACCCAACTCCTACAATGAGCAGTTCTTC; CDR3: CASSEPNSYNEQFF
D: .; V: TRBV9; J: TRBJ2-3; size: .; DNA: TGTGCCAGCAGCCCAGTGGGCGCGGGCACAGATACGCAGTATTTT; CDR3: CASSPVGAGTDTQYF
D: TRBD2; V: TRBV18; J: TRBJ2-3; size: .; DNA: TGTGCCAGCTCACCGCTCCCCGGGACTAGCGGGAGGGCGGCAGATACGCAGTATTTT; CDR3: CASSPLPGTSGRAADTQYF
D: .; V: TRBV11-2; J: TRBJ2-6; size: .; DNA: TGTGCCAGCAGCGACGTAAGCTCTGGGGCCAACGTCCTGACTTTC; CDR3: CASSDVSSGANVLTF
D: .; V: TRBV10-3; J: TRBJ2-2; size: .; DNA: TGTGCCATCAGTGAGAACACCGGGGAGCTGTTTTTT; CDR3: CAISENTGELFF
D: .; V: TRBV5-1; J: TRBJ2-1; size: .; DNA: TGCGCCAGCAGCTTGGACAGGGGGCCCGGTAGCGGGAGACACAATGAGCAGTTCTTC; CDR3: CASSLDRGPGSGRHNEQFF
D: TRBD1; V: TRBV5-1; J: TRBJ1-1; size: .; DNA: TGCGCCAGCAGCACCGGACAGGGGGACACTGAAGCTTTCTTT; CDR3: CASSTGQGDTEAFF
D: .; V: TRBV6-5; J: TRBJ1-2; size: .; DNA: TGTGCCAGCAGTTACTCACACACGGGTACCGGCTACACCTTC; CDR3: CASSYSHTGTGYTF
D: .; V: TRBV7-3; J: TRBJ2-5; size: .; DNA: TGTGCCAGCAGCTACGGGAGCGGGGAGACCCAGTACTTC; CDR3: CASSYGSGETQYF
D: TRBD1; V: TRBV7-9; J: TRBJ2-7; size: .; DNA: TGTGCGGGACAGGATAACTACGAGCAGTACTTC; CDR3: CAGQDNYEQYF
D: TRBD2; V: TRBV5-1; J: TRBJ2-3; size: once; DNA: TGCGCCAGCAGCTTGGCCCCTAGCGGTAGCACAGATACGCAGTATTTT; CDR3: CASSLAPSGSTDTQYF
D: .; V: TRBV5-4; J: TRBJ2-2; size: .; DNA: TGTGCCAGCAGCTTCCCCGGGAGTAGCACCGGGGAGCTGTTTTTT; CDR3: CASSFPGSSTGELFF
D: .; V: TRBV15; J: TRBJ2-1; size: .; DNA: TGTGCCACCAGCAGAGAGCGTGTTGAGCAGTTCTTC; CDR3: CATSRERVEQFF
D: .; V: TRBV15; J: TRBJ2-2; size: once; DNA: TGTGCCACCAGCAGAGACCGGAACACCGGGGAGCTGTTTTTT; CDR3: CATSRDRNTGELFF
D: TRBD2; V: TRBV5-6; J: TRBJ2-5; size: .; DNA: TGTGCCAGCAGCTGGGGGATTAGCGGGAAGGGGCAAGAGACCCAGTACTTC; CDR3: CASSWGISGKGQETQYF
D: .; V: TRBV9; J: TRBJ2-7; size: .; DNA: TGTGCCAGCAGCGTAGGTAGCGGATGGGCCTACGAGCAGTACTTC; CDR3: CASSVGSGWAYEQYF
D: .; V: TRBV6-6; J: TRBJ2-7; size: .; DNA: TGTGCCAGCAGTCGGGACCCCACGTACGAGCAGTACTTC; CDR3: CASSRDPTYEQYF
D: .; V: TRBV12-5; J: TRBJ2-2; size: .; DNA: TGTGCTAGTGGTTTGGGGGTAGCGAGGCCCGGGGAGCTGTTTTTT; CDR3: CASGLGVARPGELFF
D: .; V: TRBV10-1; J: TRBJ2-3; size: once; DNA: TGCGCCAGCAGTGAGTACCAAAGCACAGATACGCAGTATTTT; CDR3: CASSEYQSTDTQYF
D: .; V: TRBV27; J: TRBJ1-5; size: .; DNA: TGTGCCAGCAGTCTAAGGGGGGGACCGGGATATAGCAATCAGCCCCAGCATTTT; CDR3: CASSLRGGPGYSNQPQHF
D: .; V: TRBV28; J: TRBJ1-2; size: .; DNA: TGTGCCAGCAGTTCAGCGGGGGGCGGCTACACCTTC; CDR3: CASSSAGGGYTF
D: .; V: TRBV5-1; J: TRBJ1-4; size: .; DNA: TGCGCCAGCAGCCCCGCAGGGAGGACAACTAATGAAAAACTGTTTTTT; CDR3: CASSPAGRTTNEKLFF
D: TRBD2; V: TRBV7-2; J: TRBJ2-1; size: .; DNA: TGTGCCAGCAGCTTAGTATCGGGACTAGTCTACAATGAGCAGTTCTTC; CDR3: CASSLVSGLVYNEQFF
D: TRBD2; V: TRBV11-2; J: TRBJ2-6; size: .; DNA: TGTGCCAGCAGCTCCCGAGCGGGAGGTCTATCTGGGGCCAACGTCCTGACTTTC; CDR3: CASSSRAGGLSGANVLTF
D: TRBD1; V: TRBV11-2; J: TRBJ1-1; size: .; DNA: TGTGCCAGCAGCTTGGGACAGTCCCGTCAAGCTTTCTTT; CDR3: CASSLGQSRQAFF
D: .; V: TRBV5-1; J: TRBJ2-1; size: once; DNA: TGCGCCAGCAGCTTTTTGCCTAGCTCCACACCTTTAAAGGGCTACAATGAGCAGTTCTTC; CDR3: CASSFLPSSTPLKGYNEQFF
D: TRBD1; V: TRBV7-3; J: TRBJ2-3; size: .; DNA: TGTGCCAGCAGCTTCGCTGGACAGGGTTTCGCAGATACGCAGTATTTT; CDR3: CASSFAGQGFADTQYF
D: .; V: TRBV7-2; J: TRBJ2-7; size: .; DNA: TGTGCCAGCAGCTTTAGACAGAGAGCTTACGAGCAGTACTTC; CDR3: CASSFRQRAYEQYF
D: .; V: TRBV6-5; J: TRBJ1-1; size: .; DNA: TGTGCCAGCAGTTACTCCGGGACACCGAGCACTGAAGCTTTCTTT; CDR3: CASSYSGTPSTEAFF
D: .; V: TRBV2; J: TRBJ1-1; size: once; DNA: TGTGCCAGCAGTGAACACGGTAGCTACACTGAAGCTTTCTTT; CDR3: CASSEHGSYTEAFF
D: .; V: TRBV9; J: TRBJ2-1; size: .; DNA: TGTGCCAGCAGCATCAGCGGGCGGTACAATGAGCAGTTCTTC; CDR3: CASSISGRYNEQFF